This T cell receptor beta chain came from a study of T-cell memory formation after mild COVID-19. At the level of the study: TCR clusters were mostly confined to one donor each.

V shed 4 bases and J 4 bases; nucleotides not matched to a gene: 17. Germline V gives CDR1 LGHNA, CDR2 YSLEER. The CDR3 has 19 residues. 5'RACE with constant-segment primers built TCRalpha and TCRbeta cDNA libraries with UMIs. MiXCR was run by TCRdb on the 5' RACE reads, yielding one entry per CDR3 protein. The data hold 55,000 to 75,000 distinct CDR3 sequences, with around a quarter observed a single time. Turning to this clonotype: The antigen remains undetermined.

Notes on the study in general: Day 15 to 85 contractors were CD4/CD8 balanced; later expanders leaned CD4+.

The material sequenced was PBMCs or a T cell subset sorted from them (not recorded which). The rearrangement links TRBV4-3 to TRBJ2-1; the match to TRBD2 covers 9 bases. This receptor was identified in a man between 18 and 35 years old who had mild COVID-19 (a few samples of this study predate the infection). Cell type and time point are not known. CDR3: CASSPQEASGEVLYNEQFF. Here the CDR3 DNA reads TGCGCCAGCAGCCCTCAAGAGGCTAGCGGGGAAGTATTATACAATGAGCAGTTCTTC.